A single sample is the source of the 5 T cell receptor beta chains below, sequenced in a study of blood T cell repertoires in COVID-19 (dated by TCRdb to the early 2020s). Libraries were prepared through the immunoSEQ multiplex PCR assay. TCRdb retrieved this table from immuneACCESS and kept in-frame rearrangements only. Not all clones are present; in checked studies, unresolved V genes account for under half, and no reason is known for the remainder. In this sample the table shows some 70,000 clones, approximately 79% of which occur a single time. The ten largest clones represent roughly a tenth of the sample. Sequencing input: peripheral blood. The receptors were sampled from a woman aged 45-60 years with acute or convalescent COVID-19.

The V call is TRBV14, the J call TRBJ2-5, with D possibly matching TRBD2 (5 bases). V was shortened by 3 bases and J by 2 bases, with 13 bases between the two germline ends. Germline CDR1 is SGHDN and CDR2 is FVKESK. This CDR3 comprises 15 residues. CDR3 bases: TGTGCCAGCAGCCACTTGGGAGCGACTCAAGAGACCCAGTACTTC. Amino acid sequence: CASSHLGATQETQYF.

The chain joins TRBV11-3 to TRBJ2-3; no definite D call. Trimming took off 0 bases at V and 2 bases at J, with 9 bases between the two ends. The V gene's germline CDR1 is SGHNT and CDR2 YENEEA. This CDR3 has 15 residues. CDR3 sequence (DNA): TGTGCCAGCAGCTTAGAAGGCAGGAACACAGATACGCAGTATTTT. The encoded protein is CASSLEGRNTDTQYF.

This clone was detected only once. The chain carries TRBV2 and TRBJ1-2; D perhaps matches TRBD1 (5 bases). The germline V gene has CDR1 SNHLY and CDR2 FYNNEI. The CDR3 length is 12 residues. V gave up 7 bases and J gave up 4 bases, with 10 bases separating them. The CDR3 region is CASMRQPYGYTF. DNA for the CDR3: TGTGCCAGCATGCGACAGCCCTATGGCTACACCTTC.

This chain links TRBV9 with TRBJ2-3; 13 bases map to TRBD2. Per the germline V gene, CDR1 is SGDLS and CDR2 is YYNGEE. The CDR3 totals 15 residues. V shed 5 bases, J shed 6 bases, and the junction held 6 bases outside the gene matches. The CDR3 DNA follows: TGTGCCAGCAGTACTAGCGGGGGGGCCAGGGATACGCAGTATTTT. This sequence encodes CASSTSGGARDTQYF.

The chain links TRBV19 to TRBJ2-2; D is perhaps TRBD1 (6 bases). Trimming cost V 4 bases and J 0 bases, with 12 bases left between them. The CDR3 sequence is 16 residues long. CDR1 LNHDA and CDR2 SQIVND come from the germline V gene (reference sequence). DNA of the CDR3: TGTGCCAGTAGTAGCCAAGGGGGTACGAACACCGGGGAGCTGTTTTTT. It is translated as CASSSQGGTNTGELFF. Combining the CDR3 with reference TRBV19 and TRBJ2-2 gives the whole variable domain DGGITQSPKYLFRKEGQNVTLSCEQNLNHDAMYWYRQDPGQGLRLIYYSQIVNDFQKGDIAEGYSVSREKKESFPLTVTSAQKNPTAFYLCASSSQGGTNTGELFFGEGSRLTVL.